The 5 T cell receptor beta chains below were found in one sample sequenced in a study of blood T cells in healthy people across ages. A J-beta primer mix and a sample-barcoded 5' primer were used in a second PCR of roughly 7 to 12 cycles. TCRdb redid the calling of the 5' RACE reads with MiXCR, one entry per CDR3 protein. The table includes roughly 1.6 million distinct CDR3 sequences, about 32% detected once. Sample: blood. These receptors were collected from a woman aged 25 to 45 in good health.

The rearrangement links TRBV11-1 to TRBJ2-3; 16 nucleotides agree with TRBD2. Trimming took 4 bases from V and 4 from J; bases not matched to a gene: 17. The CDR3 runs to 21 residues. Germline values: CDR1 SGHAT, CDR2 FQDESV (reference sequence). CDR3 protein: CASSSTPGLAGGPSSADTQYF. The CDR3 region has the DNA TGTGCCAGCAGCTCAACGCCGGGACTAGCGGGAGGGCCGAGCTCCGCAGATACGCAGTATTTT.

CDR3: CASSLVLGAGANVLTF. The CDR3 bases are TGTGCCAGCAGCTTAGTGTTGGGGGCTGGGGCCAACGTCCTGACTTTC. This chain links TRBV7-9 with TRBJ2-6, with D possibly called TRBD1 or TRBD2 (5 bases each). This CDR3 region has 16 residues. Germline-derived CDR1 and CDR2 are SEHNR and FQNEAQ (reference sequence). V was clipped by 1 base and J by 2 bases, with 9 bases between them. Based on the CDR3 plus reference TRBV7-9 and TRBJ2-6, the full variable domain is DTGVSQNPRHKITKRGQNVTFRCDPISEHNRLYWYRQTLGQGPEFLTYFQNEAQLEKSRLLSDRFSAERPKGSFSTLEIQRTEQGDSAMYLCASSLVLGAGANVLTFGAGSRLTVL.

A few counts support this clonotype. The V call is TRBV9, the J call TRBJ2-1; D assignment may be TRBD1 or TRBD2 (6 bases each). The V gene lost 3 bases and the J gene lost 7 bases, with 23 bases spanning the gap. CDR3 length equals 17 residues. Germline V gives CDR1 SGDLS, CDR2 YYNGEE. CDR3 sequence (DNA): TGTGCCAGCAGCGCCCCGGGGGCAGGGATTATGGTTAATGAGCAGTTCTTC. This gives the protein CASSAPGAGIMVNEQFF.

There are many counts of this clonotype. CDR3 DNA: TGTGCCAGCAAGTTTGACGGTGTTCGGACCCAGTACTTC. This encodes CASKFDGVRTQYF. The rearrangement uses TRBV12-3 or TRBV12-4 and TRBJ2-5; unclear D gene. V dropped 7 bases and J dropped 7 bases, with 16 bases sitting between them. This CDR3 is built from 13 residues.

This clonotype showed up just a few times. The V and J genes are TRBV9 and TRBJ2-1, with D unresolved. The CDR3 has 15 amino acids. Trimming took off 0 bases at V and 9 bases at J, with 16 bases between the two ends. CDR1 and CDR2 (germline): SGDLS, YYNGEE. CDR3 DNA sequence: TGTGCCAGCAGCGTAGCCAGATCCCCTAGGCTTGAGCAGTTCTTC. Its translation: CASSVARSPRLEQFF.